This section outlines one T cell receptor beta chain sequence together with its context. Its antigen is unknown. This CDR3 region has 14 residues. Germline V gene lookup returns CDR1 ENHRY and CDR2 SYGVKD. V lost 2 bases and J 6 bases, leaving 11 bases between the germline ends. The data are from a study of cytomegalovirus exposure and HLA in healthy donors. The study's findings and limits: While the bulk of TCR sequences proved rare, some public TCRs turned up in many donors. It was reportedly the case that the classifier diagnosed cytomegalovirus status with high specificity and sensitivity.

PCR was performed using 60 Vbeta and 13 Jbeta primers. The authors' processing: Per a later analysis, the number of unique TCR beta chains was approximately 80 million, of which some 9.9 million were shared. Repertoires were generated with immunoSEQ multiplex PCR, while TCRdb's copy carries only in-frame clones and drops some. The V and J calls and clone size are taken from that table; D and trimming were inferred from the DNA. The data contain about 190,000 clones, around four fifths of them seen just once; the ten biggest clones take up 1.5% to 2%. Sequenced input: PBMCs. The sequence derives from a man aged 40-55 years in good health and CMV-seropositive. The chain joins TRBV10-3 to TRBJ2-1; a possible D gene is TRBD2 (6 bases). CDR3 nucleotides: TGTGCCATCAGTGAGAATTGGGGAGGCAATGAGCAGTTCTTC. It is translated as CAISENWGGNEQFF.